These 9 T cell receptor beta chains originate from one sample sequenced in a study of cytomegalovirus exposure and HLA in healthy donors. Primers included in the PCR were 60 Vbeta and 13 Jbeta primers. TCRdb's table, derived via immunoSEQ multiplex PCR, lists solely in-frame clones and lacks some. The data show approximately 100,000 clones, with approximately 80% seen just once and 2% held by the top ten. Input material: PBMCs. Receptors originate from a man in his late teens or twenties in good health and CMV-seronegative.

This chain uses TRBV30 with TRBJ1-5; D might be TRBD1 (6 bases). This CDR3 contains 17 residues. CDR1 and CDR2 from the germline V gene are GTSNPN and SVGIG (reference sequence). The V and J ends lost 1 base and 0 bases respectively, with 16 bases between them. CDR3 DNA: TGTGCCTGGAGTGATGGACAGCACACCTATAGCAATCAGCCCCAGCATTTT. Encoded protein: CAWSDGQHTYSNQPQHF.

CDR3 protein: CASSRSTGRTDTQYF. Written as DNA, the CDR3 is TGTGCCAGTAGTCGCAGTACAGGGAGAACGGATACGCAGTATTTT. This chain connects TRBV19 to TRBJ2-3, with a possible D match to TRBD1 (6 bases). This CDR3 comprises 15 residues. Germline CDR1 is LNHDA and CDR2 is SQIVND (reference sequence). V was cut by 5 bases and J by 6 bases, with 18 bases left in between.

CDR3 in amino acids: CASSAPASRAHEQYF. Written as DNA, the CDR3 is TGTGCCAGCAGCGCACCAGCTTCCAGGGCCCACGAGCAGTACTTC. This chain connects TRBV7-6 to TRBJ2-7; TRBD1 is a possible D gene (5 bases). CDR3 length: 15 residues. Between the trimmed V and J ends, which lost 5 bases and 5 bases, there was a span of 19 bases. Germline loops: CDR1 SGHVS, CDR2 FNYEAQ.

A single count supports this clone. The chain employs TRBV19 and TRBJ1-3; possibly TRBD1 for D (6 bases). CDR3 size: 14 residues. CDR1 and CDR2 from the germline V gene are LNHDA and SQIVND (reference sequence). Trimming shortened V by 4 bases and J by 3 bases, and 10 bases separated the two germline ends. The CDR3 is CASSTGQFGNTIYF. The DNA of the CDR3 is TGTGCCAGTAGTACCGGACAGTTTGGAAACACCATATATTTT.

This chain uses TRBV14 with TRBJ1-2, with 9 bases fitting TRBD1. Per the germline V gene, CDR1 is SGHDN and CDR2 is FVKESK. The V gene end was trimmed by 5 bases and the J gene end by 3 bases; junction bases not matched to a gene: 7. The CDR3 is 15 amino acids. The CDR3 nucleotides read TGTGCCAGCAGCGACCCGGGACAGGGCTACTATGGCTACACCTTC. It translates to CASSDPGQGYYGYTF.

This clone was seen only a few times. CDR3 DNA: TGCGCCAGCAGCTCCCTGGGGACAGGGGAAACAGATACGCAGTATTTT. This encodes CASSSLGTGETDTQYF. The gene calls are TRBV5-1 and TRBJ2-3; 10 positions match TRBD1. Per germline, CDR1 SGHRS and CDR2 YFSETQ. The CDR3 has 16 residues. After removal of 3 bases from V and 3 bases from J, the junction contained 7 bases not matched to a gene.

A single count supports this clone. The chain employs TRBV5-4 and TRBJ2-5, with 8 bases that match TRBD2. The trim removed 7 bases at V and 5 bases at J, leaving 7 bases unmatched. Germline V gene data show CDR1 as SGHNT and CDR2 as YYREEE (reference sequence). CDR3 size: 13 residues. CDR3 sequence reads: CASRSAGEETQYF. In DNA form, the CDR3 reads TGTGCCAGCCGGTCAGCGGGGGAGGAGACCCAGTACTTC. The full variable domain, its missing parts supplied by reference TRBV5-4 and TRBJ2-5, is ETGVTQSPTHLIKTRGQQVTLRCSSQSGHNTVSWYQQALGQGPQFIFQYYREEENGRGNFPPRFSGLQFPNYSSELNVNALELDDSALYLCASRSAGEETQYFGPGTRLLVL.

CDR3 amino acids: CASSTPTSGGLGTDTQYF. CDR3 nucleotide sequence: TGTGCCAGCAGCACACCGACTAGCGGGGGATTGGGCACAGATACGCAGTATTTT. The chain joins TRBV9 to TRBJ2-3, with 12 bases that match TRBD2. With V trimmed by 4 bases and J by 1 base, 10 bases remained unmatched. The V gene's germline CDR1 is SGDLS and CDR2 YYNGEE. The CDR3 has 18 amino acids. The complete variable domain, with remaining parts taken from reference TRBV9 and TRBJ2-3, reads DSGVTQTPKHLITATGQRVTLRCSPRSGDLSVYWYQQSLDQGLQFLIQYYNGEERAKGNILERFSAQQFPDLHSELNLSSLELGDSALYFCASSTPTSGGLGTDTQYFGPGTRLTVL.

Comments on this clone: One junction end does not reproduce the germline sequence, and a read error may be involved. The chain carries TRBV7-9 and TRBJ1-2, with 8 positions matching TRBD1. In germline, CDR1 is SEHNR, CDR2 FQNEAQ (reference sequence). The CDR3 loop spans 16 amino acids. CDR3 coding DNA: TGTTCCAGCAGCTTAGTTCAGGGGGCGCCGATCTTTGGCTACACCTTC. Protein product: CSSSLVQGAPIFGYTF. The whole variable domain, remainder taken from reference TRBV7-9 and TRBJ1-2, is DTGVSQNPRHKITKRGQNVTFRCDPISEHNRLYWYRQTLGQGPEFLTYFQNEAQLEKSRLLSDRFSAERPKGSFSTLEIQRTEQGDSAMYLCSSSLVQGAPIFGYTFGSGTRLTVV.